This is a list of T cell receptor beta chains from one sample in a study of T cells after yellow fever vaccination. TCRdb processed the 5' RACE reads anew with MiXCR; each CDR3 protein has one entry. Here the sample spans hundreds of thousands of distinct CDR3 sequences, less than 20% being singletons. The sequences come from PBMCs, collected around 5 days after the first yellow fever vaccination. These receptors all stem from a man between 18 and 35 years old who received the YFV17D yellow fever vaccine. The CDR3 runs from the conserved cysteine through the conserved F or W. The order of the fields is V gene, CDR3 length, J gene, CDR3 protein.

V gene: TRBV5-6; CDR3 length: 13; J gene: TRBJ2-1; CDR3 protein: CASSAAPGNEQFF
V gene: TRBV6-5; CDR3 length: 17; J gene: TRBJ2-6; CDR3 protein: CASSYGTGVTGANVLTF
V gene: TRBV11-2; CDR3 length: 13; J gene: TRBJ2-5; CDR3 protein: CASTLRGSETQYF
V gene: TRBV7-8; CDR3 length: 15; J gene: TRBJ1-1; CDR3 protein: CASSFSGGRGTEAFF
V gene: TRBV9; CDR3 length: 15; J gene: TRBJ2-5; CDR3 protein: CASSVGTSDQETQYF
V gene: TRBV27; CDR3 length: 14; J gene: TRBJ2-2; CDR3 protein: CASSYGAFTGELFF
V gene: TRBV15; CDR3 length: 15; J gene: TRBJ1-3; CDR3 protein: CATSRVEGTGNTIYF
V gene: TRBV27; CDR3 length: 13; J gene: TRBJ1-4; CDR3 protein: CASRKGINEKLFF
V gene: TRBV6-5; CDR3 length: 16; J gene: TRBJ2-1; CDR3 protein: CASSYSTGGPNNEQFF
V gene: TRBV24-1; CDR3 length: 15; J gene: TRBJ2-1; CDR3 protein: CATSEYGRSGDEQFF
V gene: TRBV2; CDR3 length: 17; J gene: TRBJ1-6; CDR3 protein: CASSEALQGPGNSPLHF
V gene: TRBV5-1; CDR3 length: 17; J gene: TRBJ2-1; CDR3 protein: CASSSLYAGTSGEEQFF
V gene: TRBV7-9; CDR3 length: 15; J gene: TRBJ2-7; CDR3 protein: CASSFTGAKAYEQYF
V gene: TRBV9; CDR3 length: 15; J gene: TRBJ2-1; CDR3 protein: CASSLLLAGYNEQFF
V gene: TRBV18; CDR3 length: 14; J gene: TRBJ2-1; CDR3 protein: CASSPLTGGNEQFF
V gene: TRBV5-1; CDR3 length: 15; J gene: TRBJ2-1; CDR3 protein: CASSRLGGVPNEQFF
V gene: TRBV7-9; CDR3 length: 14; J gene: TRBJ2-5; CDR3 protein: CASSGLVDGETQYF